These 30 T cell receptor beta chains came from one sample sequenced in a study of blood T cell repertoires in COVID-19. The protocol was immunoSEQ multiplex PCR, while the TCRdb copy is restricted to in-frame clones and leaves out a portion. The sample carries roughly 14,000 clones, roughly 80% recorded once. The sequencing input was peripheral blood. These receptors all come from an elderly man with active or convalescent COVID-19.

This chain uses TRBV27 with TRBJ1-2, with 7 bases lining up with TRBD1. This CDR3 has 15 amino acids. CDR1 is MNHEY and CDR2 is SMNVEV in the germline V gene (reference sequence). V lost 5 bases, J lost 4 bases, and 10 bases stayed unmatched. Here the CDR3 reads CASSKGQEVSYGYTF. In DNA form, the CDR3 reads TGTGCCAGCAGTAAAGGACAGGAGGTGAGCTATGGCTACACCTTC.

The V and J genes are TRBV5-7 and TRBJ2-1; perhaps TRBD2 as D (6 bases). TRBV5-7 is an ORF, and what it does is uncertain. V gave up 0 bases and J gave up 7 bases, with 20 bases separating them. The CDR3 sequence is 17 residues long. The CDR3 region is CASSLGIRAPGRNEQFF. The CDR3 DNA follows: TGTGCCAGCAGCTTGGGCATTCGGGCCCCTGGGAGGAATGAGCAGTTCTTC.

The chain carries TRBV14 and TRBJ1-6; D might be TRBD1 (6 bases). The CDR3 runs to 13 residues. V was cut by 6 bases and J by 10 bases, with 13 bases left in between. The germline V gene has CDR1 SGHDN and CDR2 FVKESK. The DNA of the CDR3 is TGTGCCAGCAGGGCAGGGGTTAGGTCACCCCTCCACTTT. It translates to CASRAGVRSPLHF.

The CDR3 DNA reads as TGCAGCGTTGGGACAGCCCCTGGCACAGATACGCAGTATTTT. It encodes CSVGTAPGTDTQYF. The rearrangement links TRBV29-1 to TRBJ2-3; perhaps TRBD1 as D (6 bases). CDR1 SQVTM and CDR2 ANQGSEA come from the germline V gene. This CDR3 region has 14 residues. The V gene lost 4 bases and the J gene lost 1 base, with 12 bases spanning the gap.

The V call is TRBV20-1, the J call TRBJ2-7; D is perhaps TRBD2 (7 bases). Germline values: CDR1 DFQATT, CDR2 SNEGSKA (reference sequence). This CDR3 has 14 amino acids. Trimming pared 3 bases from V and 1 base from J, leaving 13 bases between. The CDR3 DNA sequence: TGCAGTGCTAGTCGGCGGGGGCGTTCCTACGAGCAGTACTTC. It translates to CSASRRGRSYEQYF.

The chain is built from TRBV11-1 and TRBJ2-7, with 9 bases identical to TRBD1. The length of the CDR3 is 16 residues. Per the germline V gene, CDR1 is SGHAT and CDR2 is FQDESV (reference sequence). V was clipped by 0 bases and J by 5 bases; unmatched bases: 8. CDR3 residues: CASSLAQGQGGNEQYF. The CDR3 DNA reads as TGTGCCAGCAGCTTAGCGCAGGGACAGGGAGGCAACGAGCAGTACTTC.

This chain's CDR3 is CASNLLATGNHYGYTF. CDR3 coding DNA: TGTGCCAGCAACTTACTAGCAACAGGAAACCACTATGGCTACACCTTC. The J gene is TRBJ1-2, the V gene TRBV5-6; perhaps TRBD1 as D (5 bases). The CDR3 consists of 16 residues. The V end was cut by 6 bases, the J end by 3 bases, with 21 bases between. Germline-derived CDR1 and CDR2 are SGHDT and YYEEEE.

This sequence joins TRBV2 and TRBJ2-5; D is possibly TRBD1 (6 bases). CDR3 length: 12 amino acids. V was clipped by 5 bases and J by 5 bases, with 9 bases between them. Germline-derived CDR1 and CDR2 are SNHLY and FYNNEI. CDR3 in amino acids: CASSRQGETQYF. The CDR3 nucleotides are TGTGCCAGCAGTAGGCAGGGGGAGACCCAGTACTTC.

The rearrangement links TRBV11-3 to TRBJ2-2; tentative D call: TRBD1 (6 bases). CDR1 and CDR2 from the germline V gene are SGHNT and YENEEA. The CDR3 runs 16 residues. Trimming left V 5 bases short and J 5 bases short, with 18 bases between. The CDR3 spells CASSQGVWTVTGELFF. The CDR3 DNA reads as TGTGCCAGCAGCCAAGGGGTTTGGACAGTTACCGGGGAGCTGTTTTTT.

The gene calls are TRBV5-1 and TRBJ2-5; D is unclear. V was clipped by 1 base and J by 2 bases, with 6 bases between them. The CDR3 is 13 amino acids. Germline V lookup: CDR1 SGHRS, CDR2 YFSETQ. The CDR3, as DNA: TGCGCCAGCAGCTTGTTCCCACAAGAGACCCAGTACTTC. Protein: CASSLFPQETQYF.

The count of this clone is one. V usage is TRBV5-1 and J usage is TRBJ2-2, with 9 bases that match TRBD2. Trimming cost V 3 bases and J 7 bases; bases outside gene matches: 16. The CDR3 loop spans 18 amino acids. The germline gives CDR1 SGHRS, CDR2 YFSETQ. CDR3 DNA sequence: TGCGCCAGCAGCTCCGGAATCGTGGCGGGGGGGCGGAGCGGGGAGCTGTTTTTT. Translating it yields CASSSGIVAGGRSGELFF.

The rearrangement links TRBV18 to TRBJ2-1, with 7 positions matching TRBD2. Germline CDR1 is KGHSH and CDR2 is LQKENI. CDR3 length: 14 amino acids. The ends lost 1 base at V and 6 bases at J; junction bases unmatched: 3. The CDR3: CASSPQWEGNEQFF. The CDR3 DNA reads as TGTGCCAGCTCACCACAGTGGGAGGGCAATGAGCAGTTCTTC.

This clone was seen a few times. The chain joins TRBV7-9 to TRBJ2-1, with 9 positions matching TRBD2. V was pared by 5 bases and J by 9 bases, with 14 bases of the junction left unmatched. CDR1 and CDR2 from the germline V gene are SEHNR and FQNEAQ (reference sequence). The CDR3 contains 16 residues. This chain's CDR3 is CASSQAPAGGRLEQFF. CDR3 in DNA: TGTGCCAGCAGCCAGGCGCCCGCGGGGGGGCGACTTGAGCAGTTCTTC.

The CDR3 reads CASSLESSGGTEQFF. In DNA, the CDR3 is TGTGCCAGCAGTTTAGAGTCTAGCGGGGGTACTGAGCAGTTCTTC. This chain uses TRBV27 with TRBJ2-1; TRBD2 matches 10 bases. J gave up 9 bases and V 2 bases, and 7 bases lay outside the gene matches. The CDR3 has 15 amino acids. Germline loops: CDR1 MNHEY, CDR2 SMNVEV (reference sequence).

This clone came up once. The V call is TRBV6-5, the J call TRBJ1-1; 8 nucleotides agree with TRBD1. The CDR3 has 15 residues. J gave up 7 bases and V 6 bases, and 13 bases lay outside the gene matches. The germline V gene encodes CDR1 MNHEY and CDR2 SVGAGI. The CDR3 loop is CASRSTRRGLSEAFF. DNA of the CDR3: TGTGCCAGCAGGTCTACTCGCAGGGGGCTTAGTGAAGCTTTCTTT.

The CDR3 spells CASTSSPANYGYTF. CDR3 nucleotide sequence: TGCGCCAGCACGTCCTCCCCCGCTAACTATGGCTACACCTTC. V is TRBV5-1 and J is TRBJ1-2; D gene uncertain. V was pared by 6 bases and J by 0 bases, with 12 bases between. The CDR3 runs to 14 residues. Per the germline V gene, CDR1 is SGHRS and CDR2 is YFSETQ.

This chain's CDR3 is CASSQWGQRNEKLFF. As DNA, the CDR3 is TGCGCCAGCAGTCAATGGGGACAGAGGAATGAAAAACTGTTTTTT. The chain carries TRBV23-1 and TRBJ1-4, with 7 positions matching TRBD1. TRBV23-1 is annotated as an ORF whose role is uncertain. The V and J ends lost 1 base and 5 bases, in that order; junction bases with no gene match: 4. The CDR3 contains 15 residues.

V is TRBV9 and J is TRBJ1-5; 9 positions agree with TRBD1. The length of the CDR3 is 16 residues. Trimming removed 4 bases from V and 1 base from J; junction bases left unmatched: 6. The germline gives CDR1 SGDLS, CDR2 YYNGEE. In DNA form, the CDR3 reads TGTGCCAGCAGCCCAGGGACAGGGTTAAGCAATCAGCCCCAGCATTTT. Translated, it gives CASSPGTGLSNQPQHF.

In nucleotides, the CDR3 is TGTGCCAGCACCCGACAGGGGGCGTCCGTCGGGGAGCTGTTTTTT. It yields the protein CASTRQGASVGELFF. The chain carries TRBV9 and TRBJ2-2, with 10 nucleotides matching TRBD1. Looked up from germline, CDR1 is SGDLS and CDR2 is YYNGEE. CDR3 size: 15 residues. Unmatched junction bases numbered 9, after V lost 6 bases and J lost 7 bases. Looking up the rest from reference TRBV9 and TRBJ2-2 gives the full variable domain: DSGVTQTPKHLITATGQRVTLRCSPRSGDLSVYWYQQSLDQGLQFLIQYYNGEERAKGNILERFSAQQFPDLHSELNLSSLELGDSALYFCASTRQGASVGELFFGEGSRLTVL.

The gene calls are TRBV20-1 and TRBJ1-2; no firm D call. This CDR3 spans 11 amino acids. Trimming took 1 base from V and 8 from J, leaving 8 bases between them. CDR1 and CDR2 from the germline V gene are DFQATT and SNEGSKA (reference sequence). The CDR3 DNA reads TGCAGTGCTAGAGTGGGAGTAGGCTACACCTTC. Translated: CSARVGVGYTF.

This sequence joins TRBV5-1 and TRBJ2-7; D is unresolved. The CDR3 has 14 residues. Trimming took 0 bases from V and 0 from J, leaving 7 bases between them. Germline CDR1 reads SGHRS; CDR2 reads YFSETQ. The CDR3 coding sequence is TGCGCCAGCAGCTTGGGCGGCGGCTCCTACGAGCAGTACTTC. It specifies CASSLGGGSYEQYF.

This chain links TRBV18 with TRBJ1-1; D possibly corresponds to TRBD1 (6 bases). The germline V gene encodes CDR1 KGHSH and CDR2 LQKENI. This CDR3 contains 14 residues. V lost 1 base and J 3 bases, leaving 9 bases between the germline ends. CDR3 in amino acids: CASSPQQGYTEAFF. DNA for the CDR3: TGTGCCAGCTCACCACAGCAGGGGTACACTGAAGCTTTCTTT. The whole variable domain, remainder taken from reference TRBV18 and TRBJ1-1, is NAGVMQNPRHLVRRRGQEARLRCSPMKGHSHVYWYRQLPEEGLKFMVYLQKENIIDESGMPKERFSAEFPKEGPSILRIQQVVRGDSAAYFCASSPQQGYTEAFFGQGTRLTVV.

V and J are TRBV12-3 or TRBV12-4 and TRBJ1-2; D not resolved. Between the trimmed V and J ends, which lost 2 bases and 8 bases, there was a span of 9 bases. The CDR3 runs 12 residues. The DNA for the CDR3 is TGTGCCAGCAGTTTATCCCTGTCGGGCTACACCTTC. This encodes CASSLSLSGYTF.

The chain employs TRBV7-6 and TRBJ1-4; 8 bases fit TRBD1. Unmatched junction bases numbered 8, after V lost 5 bases and J lost 3 bases. Germline CDR1 is SGHVS and CDR2 is FNYEAQ. CDR3 size: 16 residues. The CDR3 nucleotides read TGTGCCAGCAGCGGAACGTACAGGGGGTCTAATGAAAAACTGTTTTTT. This encodes CASSGTYRGSNEKLFF.

The chain has TRBV6-1 and TRBJ1-1; D possibly corresponds to TRBD1 (6 bases). V was pared by 2 bases and J by 5 bases, with 9 bases between. Germline-derived CDR1 and CDR2 are MNHNS and SASEGT. CDR3 length: 13 residues. The CDR3 coding sequence is TGTGCCAGCAGTGAACTAGGGGGTACTGAAGCTTTCTTT. The encoded protein is CASSELGGTEAFF.

The rearrangement uses TRBV11-1 and TRBJ2-3; D is perhaps TRBD2 (5 bases). The germline gives CDR1 SGHAT, CDR2 FQDESV (reference sequence). This CDR3 is 15 amino acids long. Trimming pared 3 bases from V and 4 bases from J, leaving 14 bases between. The CDR3 nucleotides are TGTGCCAGCAGCTTCTTAGACGGGAAGTCAGATACGCAGTATTTT. This codes for CASSFLDGKSDTQYF.

In DNA form, the CDR3 reads TGTGCCAGCAGGCGGGCGGCTAGCGACCAAGAGACCCAGTACTTC. It translates to CASRRAASDQETQYF. The chain links TRBV28 to TRBJ2-5, with D possibly TRBD2 on 6 matching bases. Trimming took 6 bases from V and 0 from J, leaving 14 bases between them. The CDR3 runs to 15 residues. Germline V gives CDR1 MDHEN, CDR2 SYDVKM.

The CDR3 bases are TGTGCCAGCAGCGTAAACACCAACTCTGGAAACACCATATATTTT. Protein product: CASSVNTNSGNTIYF. The J gene is TRBJ1-3, the V gene TRBV9; D unclear. CDR3 length equals 15 residues. V lost 1 base and J 0 bases, leaving 8 bases between the germline ends. Germline V gene lookup returns CDR1 SGDLS and CDR2 YYNGEE.

V and J are TRBV14 and TRBJ2-3; 10 bases line up with TRBD1. The J segment lost 4 bases and the V segment lost 4 bases, leaving 2 bases of the junction unmatched. Germline assignment: CDR1 SGHDN and CDR2 FVKESK. The CDR3 runs to 14 residues. In nucleotides, the CDR3 is TGTGCCAGCAGCCGCGGACAGGGGGCAGATACGCAGTATTTT. This sequence encodes CASSRGQGADTQYF. The whole variable domain, remainder taken from reference TRBV14 and TRBJ2-3, is EAGVTQFPSHSVIEKGQTVTLRCDPISGHDNLYWYRRVMGKEIKFLLHFVKESKQDESGMPNNRFLAERTGGTYSTLKVQPAELEDSGVYFCASSRGQGADTQYFGPGTRLTVL.

V is TRBV28 and J is TRBJ1-5, with D maybe TRBD1 (5 bases). Germline values: CDR1 MDHEN, CDR2 SYDVKM. V lost 3 bases and J 6 bases, leaving 15 bases between the germline ends. The CDR3 consists of 15 residues. The CDR3 here is CASSLGPGRGQPQHF. CDR3 DNA: TGTGCCAGCAGTTTGGGGCCGGGGCGGGGTCAGCCCCAGCATTTT.